One and the same sample provided the 32 T cell receptor beta chains below, sequenced in a study of metastatic and nonmetastatic thyroid tumors. No treatment of any kind had been given to any patient before thyroid surgery. TCRdb reprocessed the PCR reads using MiXCR. The data show more than 15,000 clones, 30% to 40% seen once. Sequenced material: tumor tissue. All receptors come from a female donor with papillary thyroid cancer or a benign thyroid nodule (not recorded which). Some clones in this sample may be carry-over from other donors' samples.

The rearrangement joins TRBV11-2 to TRBJ2-7, with 7 bases aligning to TRBD2. V lost 1 base to trimming and J lost 3 bases; unmatched junction nucleotides: 0. Germline values: CDR1 SGHAT, CDR2 FQNNGV. The CDR3 is made up of 13 amino acids. This CDR3 is CASSLGTSYEQYF. CDR3 DNA: TGTGCCAGCAGCTTAGGGACTAGCTACGAGCAGTACTTC. Full variable domain (rest looked up from reference TRBV11-2 and TRBJ2-7): EAGVAQSPRYKIIEKRQSVAFWCNPISGHATLYWYQQILGQGPKLLIQFQNNGVVDDSQLPKDRFSAERLKGVDSTLKIQPAKLEDSAVYLCASSLGTSYEQYFGPGTRLTVT.

With respect to this clone: One junction end disagrees with the germline gene, perhaps due to a read error. The chain combines TRBV20-1 with TRBJ2-7; the D is unclear. Germline V lookup: CDR1 DFQATT, CDR2 SNEGSKA (reference sequence). The CDR3 covers 14 residues. The DNA for the CDR3 is TGCAGCGCTAGTCACGGCAGTCCCTCCTACGAGCAGTACTTC. Translation: CSASHGSPSYEQYF.

By sample share, this clone is medium-sized. The chain carries TRBV5-1 and TRBJ1-1; no clear D gene. CDR1 is SGHRS and CDR2 is YFSETQ in the germline V gene. The CDR3 extends over 13 amino acids. V lost 5 bases, J lost 3 bases, and 11 bases lay in between. In DNA, the CDR3 is TGCGCCAGCAGTCCCCCTGTCTACACTGAAGCTTTCTTT. Protein: CASSPPVYTEAFF.

This chain connects TRBV7-2 to TRBJ2-1; TRBD2 matches 9 bases. CDR1 is SGHTA and CDR2 is FQGNSA in the germline V gene. With 0 bases clipped from V and 0 bases from J, the junction kept 9 bases outside the gene matches. This CDR3 is built from 19 residues. The CDR3 spells CASSLAAGGPSSSYNEQFF. DNA of the CDR3: TGTGCCAGCAGCTTAGCGGCGGGAGGGCCTTCAAGCTCCTACAATGAGCAGTTCTTC.

This clone rates as medium-sized. The chain carries TRBV11-2 and TRBJ2-1; unclear D gene. V was pared by 0 bases and J by 10 bases, with 10 bases between. The CDR3 runs to 13 residues. Per germline, CDR1 SGHAT and CDR2 FQNNGV. The CDR3 sequence: CASSLEPLKEQFF. CDR3 in DNA: TGTGCCAGCAGCTTAGAGCCCCTGAAGGAGCAGTTCTTC.

This clone was detected ten times or more. The chain recombines TRBV4-1 with TRBJ2-7, with D possibly being TRBD1 or TRBD2 (5 bases each). The germline gives CDR1 MGHRA, CDR2 YSYEKL. The length of the CDR3 is 16 residues. The V end was cut by 3 bases, the J end by 1 base, with 16 bases between. CDR3 sequence (DNA): TGCGCCAGCAGCCAGGATCGAGGGACGCAATCCTACGAGCAGTACTTC. It yields the protein CASSQDRGTQSYEQYF.

This clone ranks as medium-sized. The J gene is TRBJ2-3, the V gene TRBV6-5, with D maybe TRBD2 (5 bases). V shed 0 bases and J shed 5 bases, with 12 bases lying between them. The V gene's germline CDR1 is MNHEY and CDR2 SVGAGI. This CDR3 contains 15 residues. Here the CDR3 reads CASSYSWLAKDTQYF. CDR3 coding DNA: TGTGCCAGCAGTTACTCGTGGCTAGCAAAAGATACGCAGTATTTT.

The CDR3 here is CSSKFSRAGGPYEQYF. The CDR3 DNA sequence: TGCAGTTCTAAATTTTCAAGAGCGGGGGGACCCTACGAGCAGTACTTC. The V call is TRBV20-1, the J call TRBJ2-7; 9 nucleotides align to TRBD2. CDR1 is DFQATT and CDR2 is SNEGSKA in the germline V gene (reference sequence). V lost 8 bases and J lost 2; bases outside the gene matches: 16. This CDR3 region has 16 residues.

By sample share, this clone is medium-sized (0.01 to 0.1%). The genes are TRBV2 and TRBJ1-3; D is undetermined. Germline lookup yields CDR1 SNHLY and CDR2 FYNNEI. The CDR3 has 14 residues. V was clipped by 4 bases and J by 2 bases, with 9 bases between them. The CDR3 protein is CASSGTPAGNTIYF. CDR3 DNA: TGTGCCAGCAGTGGGACTCCCGCTGGAAACACCATATATTTT.

This clone was recorded a few times. The chain is built from TRBV4-2 and TRBJ2-7; D is perhaps TRBD1 (5 bases). There are 13 residues in the CDR3. In germline, CDR1 is LGHNA, CDR2 YNFKEQ. With 0 bases removed from V and 6 bases from J, the gap between germline ends came to 9 bases. The CDR3 nucleotides are TGTGCCAGCAGCCAAGAACCAGGGTCCGAGCAGTACTTC. Protein sequence: CASSQEPGSEQYF.

This clone was recorded many times. A much larger clone is a single base away; this may be a read error. CDR3 loop: CASSLGDVSHNEQFF. CDR3 DNA sequence: TGCGCCAGCAGCTTGGGAGACGTTTCCCACAATGAGCAGTTCTTC. The chain links TRBV5-1 to TRBJ2-1, with D hard to call. Trimming took 0 bases from V and 5 from J, leaving 12 bases between them. The CDR3 runs 15 residues. Per germline, CDR1 SGHRS and CDR2 YFSETQ. Supplemented by reference TRBV5-1 and TRBJ2-1, the full variable domain reads KAGVTQTPRYLIKTRGQQVTLSCSPISGHRSVSWYQQTPGQGLQFLFEYFSETQRNKGNFPGRFSGRQFSNSRSEMNVSTLELGDSALYLCASSLGDVSHNEQFFGPGTRLTVL.

This clone is judged medium-sized. This rearrangement joins TRBV9 to TRBJ1-6; the D is unclear. This CDR3 spans 13 amino acids. Germline lookup yields CDR1 SGDLS and CDR2 YYNGEE. V lost 3 bases, J lost 6 bases, and 7 bases lay in between. The CDR3 region is CASSGIRNSPLHF. The CDR3 DNA is TGTGCCAGCAGCGGGATACGTAATTCACCCCTCCACTTT.

The chain recombines TRBV6-1 with TRBJ1-2, with D possibly being TRBD1 (6 bases). Germline CDR1 MNHNS, CDR2 SASEGT. Trimming left V 6 bases short and J 2 bases short, with 16 bases between. The CDR3 is made up of 15 amino acids. The CDR3 is CASRFSRRGNYGYTF. Here the CDR3 DNA reads TGTGCCAGCAGATTCAGTAGAAGGGGGAACTATGGCTACACCTTC.

The rearrangement uses TRBV18 and TRBJ1-1; D might be TRBD1 (6 bases). The V gene's germline CDR1 is KGHSH and CDR2 LQKENI. The V end was cut by 4 bases, the J end by 3 bases, with 15 bases between. The CDR3 is made up of 15 amino acids. CDR3 loop: CASSHTGFGDTEAFF. Written as DNA, the CDR3 is TGTGCCAGCTCACACACAGGGTTCGGAGACACTGAAGCTTTCTTT.

The gene calls are TRBV6-5 and TRBJ1-2; the match to TRBD1 covers 9 bases. There are 15 residues in the CDR3. The V gene's germline CDR1 is MNHEY and CDR2 SVGAGI. V shed 1 base, J shed 8 bases, and the junction held 8 bases outside the gene matches. The CDR3 protein is CASSYLGQGLFGYTF. CDR3 in DNA: TGTGCCAGCAGTTACTTGGGACAGGGACTATTCGGCTACACCTTC.

The rearrangement links TRBV30 to TRBJ1-2, with a weak D call TRBD1 (5 bases). This CDR3 contains 16 residues. V gave up 2 bases and J gave up 3 bases, with 19 bases separating them. Germline V CDR1 and CDR2: GTSNPN, SVGIG (reference sequence). The CDR3 region has the DNA TGTGCCTGGAGTCTCCCCCTAACCGGGACGGACTATGGCTACACCTTC. Protein product: CAWSLPLTGTDYGYTF.

V is TRBV6-2 or TRBV6-3 and J is TRBJ1-6; 9 nucleotides align to TRBD1. V was clipped by 0 bases and J by 10 bases; unmatched bases: 7. Germline CDR1 and CDR2: MNHEY and SVGEGT. This CDR3 region has 16 residues. CDR3 nucleotide sequence: TGTGCCAGCAGTTACTCGATAACAGGGGGCGGCTCACCCCTCCACTTT. Translated, it gives CASSYSITGGGSPLHF.

The rearrangement joins TRBV20-1 to TRBJ2-5, with TRBD2 matching over 7 bases. The ends lost 2 bases at V and 0 bases at J; junction bases unmatched: 6. Germline CDR1 reads DFQATT; CDR2 reads SNEGSKA (reference sequence). The CDR3 length is 15 residues. The CDR3 loop reads CSARLAGRDQETQYF. As DNA, the CDR3 is TGCAGTGCTAGACTGGCGGGGAGGGACCAAGAGACCCAGTACTTC.

Many counts were recorded for this clone. This chain joins TRBV9 and TRBJ2-5; TRBD2 agrees at 16 bases. This CDR3 is built from 20 residues. Germline CDR1 is SGDLS and CDR2 is YYNGEE. Trimming cost V 3 bases and J 2 bases; bases outside gene matches: 13. CDR3 sequence: CASSAPTPGLAGGRQETQYF. DNA of the CDR3: TGTGCCAGCAGCGCCCCAACCCCGGGACTAGCGGGGGGGCGACAAGAGACCCAGTACTTC.

The table lists this clone with many counts. The CDR3 loop is CASSPLGGATGTEAFF. DNA for the CDR3: TGTGCCAGCAGCCCCCTTGGCGGGGCTACGGGGACTGAAGCTTTCTTT. The chain recombines TRBV9 with TRBJ1-1, with D possibly matching TRBD1 (5 bases). CDR3 length equals 16 residues. Germline V gene data show CDR1 as SGDLS and CDR2 as YYNGEE. Trimming removed 4 bases at V and 5 bases at J, with 21 bases between.

The V and J genes are TRBV24-1 and TRBJ2-3; D gene uncertain. CDR1 and CDR2 from the germline V gene are KGHDR and SFDVKD. Between the trimmed V and J ends, which lost 4 bases and 7 bases, there was a span of 11 bases. This CDR3 is built from 13 residues. CDR3 in DNA: TGTGCCACCAGTGACTCTGATATCTATACGCAGTATTTT. As protein: CATSDSDIYTQYF.

Within the sample, this clone is medium-sized. The gene calls are TRBV6-5 and TRBJ2-7; 9 bases agree with TRBD1. The CDR3 extends over 16 amino acids. Germline assignment: CDR1 MNHEY and CDR2 SVGAGI. V lost 2 bases to trimming and J lost 4 bases; unmatched junction nucleotides: 9. The CDR3: CASSYAQTGGGYEQYF. The CDR3 nucleotides read TGTGCCAGCAGTTACGCTCAAACAGGGGGCGGGTACGAGCAGTACTTC.

By share, this clone ranks as medium-sized. V and J are TRBV9 and TRBJ2-7, with TRBD2 as a possible D gene (5 bases). The germline V gene encodes CDR1 SGDLS and CDR2 YYNGEE. The CDR3 is made up of 15 amino acids. Trimming pared 0 bases from V and 0 bases from J, leaving 10 bases between. CDR3 nucleotide sequence: TGTGCCAGCAGCGTAGACGACGGGAACTCCTACGAGCAGTACTTC. As protein: CASSVDDGNSYEQYF.

This clone was detected many times. This chain joins TRBV12-5 and TRBJ1-1; tentatively, D is TRBD1 (6 bases). The germline gives CDR1 LGHNT, CDR2 FRNRAP. The CDR3 has 14 residues. Trimming cost V 5 bases and J 6 bases, with 16 bases left between them. The CDR3: CASGPPRRGAEAFF. The CDR3 region has the DNA TGTGCTAGTGGTCCTCCGCGAAGGGGGGCTGAAGCTTTCTTT.

The V gene is TRBV18, the J gene TRBJ2-3; no reliable D call. The CDR3 covers 15 residues. Germline CDR1 is KGHSH and CDR2 is LQKENI. V gave up 0 bases and J gave up 3 bases, with 10 bases separating them. For the CDR3, the DNA is TGTGCCAGCTCACCACCAAGCCGCAATACAGATACGCAGTATTTT. Its protein product is CASSPPSRNTDTQYF.

The sample holds a few counts of this clone. The chain couples TRBV30 to TRBJ1-2; the match to TRBD1 covers 9 bases. Germline CDR1 is GTSNPN and CDR2 is SVGIG (reference sequence). CDR3 length equals 13 residues. The J segment lost 6 bases and the V segment lost 7 bases, leaving 9 bases of the junction unmatched. The CDR3 protein is CAFDPGQGHGYTF. DNA of the CDR3: TGTGCCTTCGATCCGGGACAGGGACATGGCTACACCTTC.

Within the sample, this clone is medium-sized. V and J are TRBV15 and TRBJ2-5, with TRBD2 as a possible D gene (5 bases). CDR1 is LNHNV, CDR2 YYDKDF, per germline (reference sequence). V lost 1 base, J lost 5 bases, and 14 bases lay in between. The CDR3 runs 15 residues. CDR3 in DNA: TGTGCCACCAGCAGAGTGGCTAGCCCCCGGGAGACCCAGTACTTC. It translates to CATSRVASPRETQYF.

The chain uses TRBV7-9 and TRBJ2-7; 9 bases are a match to TRBD1. This CDR3 has 13 amino acids. Per the germline V gene, CDR1 is SEHNR and CDR2 is FQNEAQ (reference sequence). With V trimmed by 5 bases and J by 4 bases, 3 bases remained unmatched. DNA of the CDR3: TGTGCCAGCAGCACAGGGGGCGCGTACGAGCAGTACTTC. It is translated as CASSTGGAYEQYF.

The chain has TRBV20-1 and TRBJ1-1; D gene unclear. The CDR3 is 17 amino acids. V lost 0 bases and J lost 1, with 18 bases in between. The V gene's germline CDR1 is DFQATT and CDR2 SNEGSKA (reference sequence). Here the CDR3 reads CSARERCWGGSNTEAFF. The CDR3 bases are TGCAGTGCTAGAGAGAGATGTTGGGGTGGTTCGAACACTGAAGCTTTCTTT.

This chain joins TRBV25-1 and TRBJ2-3; D possibly uses TRBD1 or TRBD2 (5 bases each). From germline, CDR1 is MGHDK and CDR2 SYGVNS. V was pared by 1 base and J by 2 bases, with 7 bases between. CDR3 length equals 14 residues. CDR3 sequence reads: CASSEWGFTDTQYF. The CDR3 region has the DNA TGTGCCAGCAGTGAATGGGGGTTCACAGATACGCAGTATTTT. Variable domain in full (rest from reference TRBV25-1 and TRBJ2-3): EADIYQTPRYLVIGTGKKITLECSQTMGHDKMYWYQQDPGMELHLIHYSYGVNSTEKGDLSSESTVSRIRTEHFPLTLESARPSHTSQYLCASSEWGFTDTQYFGPGTRLTVL.

The chain combines TRBV6-5 with TRBJ1-5; D uncertain. The V gene lost 0 bases and the J gene lost 0 bases, with 6 bases spanning the gap. The CDR3 loop spans 15 amino acids. Germline V CDR1 and CDR2: MNHEY, SVGAGI. DNA of the CDR3: TGTGCCAGCAGTTACTCGGGTAATAGCAATCAGCCCCAGCATTTT. As protein: CASSYSGNSNQPQHF.

There are a few counts of this clone. The chain uses TRBV6-1 and TRBJ2-7, with 9 bases that match TRBD2. The germline V gene has CDR1 MNHNS and CDR2 SASEGT. J lost 2 bases, V lost 5 bases, and 4 bases had no gene match. CDR3 length: 14 amino acids. The CDR3 sequence: CASSNLAGTYEQYF. Here the CDR3 DNA reads TGTGCCAGCAGTAACCTAGCGGGGACCTACGAGCAGTACTTC.